This is a list of T cell receptor beta chains from one sample in a study of blood T cell repertoires in COVID-19. Repertoires were generated with immunoSEQ multiplex PCR, while TCRdb's copy carries only in-frame clones and drops some. The table includes 200,000 to 250,000 clones, more than 75% detected once. Specimen: PBMCs or T cells enriched from blood (not recorded which). The receptor source for this set is a woman between 45 and 65 years old who had recovered from COVID-19. CDR3s include the opening cysteine and the closing phenylalanine or tryptophan. D genes are given only for firm matches. Some rows have no size entry. The others give once, few or many, or a class for an expanded clone.

D gene	CDR3 length	V gene	J gene	clone size	CDR3 DNA	CDR3 protein
NA	14	TRBV25-1	TRBJ2-7	NA	TGTGCCAGCAGTCTGGGGGGACCCAGCGCCGAGCAGTACTTC	CASSLGGPSAEQYF
NA	14	TRBV9	TRBJ1-3	NA	TGTGCCAGCAGCGTAGTCGAGTCTGGAAACACCATATATTTT	CASSVVESGNTIYF
TRBD2	16	TRBV5-1	TRBJ2-1	NA	TGCGCCAGCAGCTTGGCGGGGGGGCCCTCCTACAATGAGCAGTTCTTC	CASSLAGGPSYNEQFF
NA	14	TRBV19	TRBJ2-3	few	TGTGCCAGTAGTAGGACAGCAAACACAGATACGCAGTATTTT	CASSRTANTDTQYF
TRBD2	17	TRBV5-1	TRBJ2-3	once	TGCGCCAGCAGCTTGGACGGACTAGCGGAGGTCACAGATACGCAGTATTTT	CASSLDGLAEVTDTQYF
NA	15	TRBV7-9	TRBJ1-5	NA	TGTGCCAGCAGCACGGACGGGGATTCGGGTCAGCCCCAGCATTTT	CASSTDGDSGQPQHF
TRBD1	15	TRBV4-1	TRBJ1-5	NA	TGCGCCAGCAGCCAAACAGGGGCCGGGCTTCAGCCCCAGCATTTT	CASSQTGAGLQPQHF
NA	12	TRBV2	TRBJ2-7	once	TGTGCCAGCATAGAGGGGGACTACGAGCAGTACTTC	CASIEGDYEQYF
TRBD2	16	TRBV6-5	TRBJ2-3	NA	TGTGCCAGCAGTTACAAGATAGCGGGGTACACAGATACGCAGTATTTT	CASSYKIAGYTDTQYF
NA	14	TRBV5-1	TRBJ1-1	NA	TGCGCCAGCAGCGGAACCCAGGTGAACACTGAAGCTTTCTTT	CASSGTQVNTEAFF
NA	16	TRBV5-4	TRBJ2-1	NA	TGTGCCAGCGGAAAAAAGCGGAACCGAGACTACAATGAGCAGTTCTTC	CASGKKRNRDYNEQFF
TRBD1	15	TRBV7-8	TRBJ1-6	NA	TGTGCCAGCAGCTTAGTACAGGGGATTGGTTCACCCCTCCACTTT	CASSLVQGIGSPLHF
NA	15	TRBV19	TRBJ2-3	NA	TGTGCCAGTAGAACCGGGACACTGAGCACAGATACGCAGTATTTT	CASRTGTLSTDTQYF
NA	16	TRBV9	TRBJ2-5	once	TGTGCCAGCAGCGTAGCTTTCGGTCGCATCCAAGAGACCCAGTACTTC	CASSVAFGRIQETQYF
NA	16	TRBV10-2	TRBJ1-2	NA	TGCGCCAGCAGCCAAGGGGGGGGAAGTCGTAATTATGGCTACACCTTC	CASSQGGGSRNYGYTF
TRBD2	15	TRBV6-5	TRBJ2-4	NA	TGTGCCAGCAGCCCCGCTAGCGGCACCACAAACATTCAGTACTTC	CASSPASGTTNIQYF
NA	16	TRBV4-2	TRBJ2-3	NA	TGTGCCAGCAGCCAGGGTGGGAGGATTAGCACAGATACGCAGTATTTT	CASSQGGRISTDTQYF
NA	11	TRBV11-2	TRBJ2-7	NA	TGTGCCAGCAGTTCGGCGCGGGAGCAGTACTTC	CASSSAREQYF
NA	14	TRBV19	TRBJ1-1	NA	TGTGCCAGTAGTCAAGGTCCCACAGGCACTGAAGCTTTCTTT	CASSQGPTGTEAFF
NA	16	TRBV25-1	TRBJ1-1	once	TGTGCCAGCAGTGATCTGGGCAGCTTATTGAACACTGAAGCTTTCTTT	CASSDLGSLLNTEAFF
NA	13	TRBV5-6	TRBJ2-3	NA	TGTGCCAGCAGCTTGGAGCGGTTAGATACGCAGTATTTT	CASSLERLDTQYF
NA	16	TRBV7-2	TRBJ1-2	NA	TGTGCCAGCGTCAGTAAAGCGAGTCGGGGAATCTATGGCTACACCTTC	CASVSKASRGIYGYTF
NA	15	TRBV7-9	TRBJ1-6	NA	TGTGCCAGCACCGAGATGGGTGGGAGTAATTCACCCCTCCACTTT	CASTEMGGSNSPLHF
NA	18	TRBV7-8	TRBJ1-6	many	TGTGCCAGCAGCCCGAGCGATTATAGGCGGCAGAAAAATTCACCCCTCCACTTT	CASSPSDYRRQKNSPLHF
NA	13	TRBV7-2	TRBJ2-1	NA	TGTGCCAGCAGCGCGGCCTCATACGACGAGCAGTTCTTC	CASSAASYDEQFF
NA	14	TRBV4-1	TRBJ1-4	NA	TGCGCCAGCAGCCAAGGAGCGGGATTTGAAAAACTGTTTTTT	CASSQGAGFEKLFF
NA	14	TRBV6-5	TRBJ1-6	NA	TGTGCCAGCAGACGGGGGGGCCCGGATTCACCCCTCCACTTT	CASRRGGPDSPLHF
TRBD2	14	TRBV27	TRBJ2-7	once	TGTGCCAGCAGTATAGCGGGAGGGGCCTACGAGCAGTACTTC	CASSIAGGAYEQYF
TRBD1	16	TRBV2	TRBJ1-5	NA	TGTGCCAGCAGTGAAACCGGGACAGCTTACAATCAGCCCCAGCATTTT	CASSETGTAYNQPQHF
TRBD2	16	TRBV13	TRBJ2-5	NA	TGTGCCAGCAGCTTCTACAGCGGGGGAGGACAAGAGACCCAGTACTTC	CASSFYSGGGQETQYF
TRBD2	13	TRBV6-4	TRBJ2-1	few	TGTGCCAGCAGTGTAAGCGGGAACAATGAGCAGTTCTTC	CASSVSGNNEQFF
NA	17	TRBV19	TRBJ1-5	NA	TGTGCCAGTAGTATAGAGGGGGCTATTCCCCAAAATCAGCCCCAGCATTTT	CASSIEGAIPQNQPQHF
NA	13	TRBV2	TRBJ1-2	NA	TGTGCCAGCAGTGTTCAATTAACTGATGGCTACACCTTC	CASSVQLTDGYTF
TRBD2	17	TRBV15	TRBJ2-1	NA	TGTGCCACCAGCAGACCCGACAGCGGGAGGTTCTACAATGAGCAGTTCTTC	CATSRPDSGRFYNEQFF
TRBD1	14	TRBV25-1	TRBJ1-2	NA	TGTGCCAGCAGTGAAGTAGACAGGGTCGATGGCTACACCTTC	CASSEVDRVDGYTF
NA	12	TRBV7-8	TRBJ2-5	NA	TGTGCCAGCAGCTTAGGCCGGGAGACCCAGTACTTC	CASSLGRETQYF
TRBD2	18	TRBV13	TRBJ2-3	NA	TGTGCCAGCAGCTTACGACTAGCGGAAACTACTAGCACAGATACGCAGTATTTT	CASSLRLAETTSTDTQYF
NA	15	TRBV3-1/TRBV3-2	TRBJ1-2	NA	TGTGCCAGCAGCCCGCTCGAGGGCACCTCAGCTGGCTACACCTTC	CASSPLEGTSAGYTF
NA	15	TRBV5-1	TRBJ2-1	NA	TGCGCCAGCAGCTTGGCCGCAGGGCCCTACAATGAGCAGTTCTTC	CASSLAAGPYNEQFF
NA	14	TRBV10-2	TRBJ2-1	NA	TGCGCCAGCGCGCGAACAGGGATCTACAATGAGCAGTTCTTC	CASARTGIYNEQFF
NA	15	TRBV3-1/TRBV3-2	TRBJ2-3	NA	TGTGCCAGCAGCCGGACTATTTCTAGCACAGATACGCAGTATTTT	CASSRTISSTDTQYF
TRBD1	16	TRBV7-2	TRBJ1-1	NA	TGTGCCAGCAGACCAACGACAGGGAGTACAGTCACTGAAGCTTTCTTT	CASRPTTGSTVTEAFF
NA	19	TRBV4-1	TRBJ2-6	NA	TGCGCCAGCAGCCAAGAATTCCCAAGAAGGAGCTCTGGGGCCAACGTCCTGACTTTC	CASSQEFPRRSSGANVLTF
NA	14	TRBV10-3	TRBJ2-1	NA	TGTGCCACCGCACCACAGGGAGTGTACAATGAGCAGTTCTTC	CATAPQGVYNEQFF
TRBD1	15	TRBV6-5	TRBJ1-1	NA	TGTGCCAGCAGTTTGGGACAGGGAATGAATACTGAAGCTTTCTTT	CASSLGQGMNTEAFF
TRBD2	14	TRBV5-4	TRBJ2-1	once	TGTGCCAGCAGCTTAACGGGAGGGTGGCATGAGCAGTTCTTC	CASSLTGGWHEQFF
NA	15	TRBV2	TRBJ2-6	NA	TGTGCCAGCAGTGACAGGGTCTCTGGGGCCAACGTCCTGACTTTC	CASSDRVSGANVLTF
TRBD2	16	TRBV3-1/TRBV3-2	TRBJ2-3	once	TGTGCCAGCAGCCTATCTAGCGGGGGGTACACAGATACGCAGTATTTT	CASSLSSGGYTDTQYF
TRBD1	13	TRBV12-3/TRBV12-4	TRBJ2-3	NA	TGTGCCAGCAGTTTAGAGGGGGCGAATACGCAGTATTTT	CASSLEGANTQYF
TRBD2	16	TRBV29-1	TRBJ2-1	NA	TGCAGCGTCTACGCACTAGCGGGGGGGATACACAATGAGCAGTTCTTC	CSVYALAGGIHNEQFF
NA	15	TRBV6-6	TRBJ1-5	NA	TGTGCCAGCACTTTTCGGCAGGGGAACAGGCAGCCCCAGCATTTT	CASTFRQGNRQPQHF
TRBD1	17	TRBV11-2	TRBJ1-6	NA	TGTGCCAGCAGCTTCGCCACACAGGGGGCAGTCAATTCACCCCTCCACTTT	CASSFATQGAVNSPLHF
TRBD2	15	TRBV2	TRBJ2-5	NA	TGTGCCAGCAGTGGGGCCGGGACTAGCGCAGAGACCCAGTACTTC	CASSGAGTSAETQYF
NA	15	TRBV5-5	TRBJ2-2	NA	TGTGCCAGCAGCTTGGTAGTCCGTCTCGACGGGGAGCTGTTTTTT	CASSLVVRLDGELFF
TRBD2	19	TRBV9	TRBJ2-2	few	TGTGCCAGCAGCGCAAAAGGGCAATTAGCGGGAGCGGACACCGGGGAGCTGTTTTTT	CASSAKGQLAGADTGELFF
NA	16	TRBV18	TRBJ2-3	NA	TGTGCCAGCTCACCACGGGCCCGTCTAGCGACAGATACGCAGTATTTT	CASSPRARLATDTQYF
NA	12	TRBV19	TRBJ2-2	once	TGTGCCAGTAGCAGTCGAACCGGGGAGCTGTTTTTT	CASSSRTGELFF
NA	15	TRBV27	TRBJ2-1	NA	TGTGCCAGCACTCTCGTCGGGAGTGCCTACAATGAGCAGTTCTTC	CASTLVGSAYNEQFF
TRBD1	15	TRBV7-6	TRBJ1-5	NA	TGTGCCAGCAGCTCCGGGACAGGAGGTAGTCAGCCCCAGCATTTT	CASSSGTGGSQPQHF